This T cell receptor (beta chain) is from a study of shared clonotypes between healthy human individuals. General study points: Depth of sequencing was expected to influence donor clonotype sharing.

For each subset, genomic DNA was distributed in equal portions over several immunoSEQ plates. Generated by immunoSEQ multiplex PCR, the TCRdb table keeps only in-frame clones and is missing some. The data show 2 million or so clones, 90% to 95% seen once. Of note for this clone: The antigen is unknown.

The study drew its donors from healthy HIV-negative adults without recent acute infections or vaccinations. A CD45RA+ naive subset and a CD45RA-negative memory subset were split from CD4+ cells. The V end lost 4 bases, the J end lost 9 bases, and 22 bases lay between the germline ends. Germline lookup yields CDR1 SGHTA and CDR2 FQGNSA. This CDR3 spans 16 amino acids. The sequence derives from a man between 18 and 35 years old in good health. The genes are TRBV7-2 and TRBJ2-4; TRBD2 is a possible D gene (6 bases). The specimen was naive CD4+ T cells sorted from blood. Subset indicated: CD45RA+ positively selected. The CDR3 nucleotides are TGTGCCAGCAGCTCCCAGCTGCTTGGGGGGATGGCCATTCAGTACTTC. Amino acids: CASSSQLLGGMAIQYF.